The TCR beta chain described here comes from a study of T cells after yellow fever vaccination. This CDR3 has 13 amino acids. CDR1 and CDR2 from the germline V gene are SQVTM and ANQGSEA. The V and J ends lost 6 bases and 4 bases respectively, with 15 bases between them. This clonotype was counted many times. As yet, its antigen is unknown. In TCRdb, the 5' RACE reads were re-called with MiXCR into one record per CDR3 protein. The sample has 110,000 to 150,000 distinct CDR3 sequences, about 6.2% seen once. Study-level results: When the response was secondary, it was weaker but reached its peak faster, day 5 versus 15.

Sample: CD4+ T cells sorted from PBMCs, taken 10 days after the yellow fever booster vaccination. This sequence joins TRBV29-1 and TRBJ1-2; TRBD1 is a possible D gene (6 bases). The source is a man aged 25 to 40 who received the YFV17D yellow fever vaccine. In nucleotides, the CDR3 is TGCAGCGTGAGACCCGGGGGCCGCTATGGCTACACCTTC. Its protein product is CSVRPGGRYGYTF.